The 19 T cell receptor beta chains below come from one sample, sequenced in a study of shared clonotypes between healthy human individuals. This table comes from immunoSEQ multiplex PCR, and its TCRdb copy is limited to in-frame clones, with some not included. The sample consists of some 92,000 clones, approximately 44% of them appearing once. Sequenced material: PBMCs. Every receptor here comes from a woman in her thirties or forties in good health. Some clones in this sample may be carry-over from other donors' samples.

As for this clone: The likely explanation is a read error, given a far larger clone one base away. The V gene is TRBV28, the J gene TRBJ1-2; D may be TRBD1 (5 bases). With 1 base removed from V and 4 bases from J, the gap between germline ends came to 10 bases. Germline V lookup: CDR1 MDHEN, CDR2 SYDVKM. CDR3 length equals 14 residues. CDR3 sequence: CASSLLTVLYGYTF. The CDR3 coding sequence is TGTGCCAGCAGTTTATTGACAGTACTCTATGGCTACACCTTC.

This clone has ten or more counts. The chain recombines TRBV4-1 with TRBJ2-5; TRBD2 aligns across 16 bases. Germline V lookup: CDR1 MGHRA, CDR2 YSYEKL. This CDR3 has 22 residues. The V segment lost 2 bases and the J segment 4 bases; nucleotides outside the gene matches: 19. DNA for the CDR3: TGCGCCAGCAGCCAACCCCCCTTGGGACTAGCGGGAGGGTCGGGGGAGATAGAGACCCAGTACTTC. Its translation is CASSQPPLGLAGGSGEIETQYF.

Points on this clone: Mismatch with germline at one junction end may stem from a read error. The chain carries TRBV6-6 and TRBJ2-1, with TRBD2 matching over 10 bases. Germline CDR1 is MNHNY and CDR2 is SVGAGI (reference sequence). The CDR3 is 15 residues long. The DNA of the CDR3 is TGTGCCATCAGTGAGTCCATGGGACTAGCGTATGAGCAGTTCTTC. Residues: CAISESMGLAYEQFF.

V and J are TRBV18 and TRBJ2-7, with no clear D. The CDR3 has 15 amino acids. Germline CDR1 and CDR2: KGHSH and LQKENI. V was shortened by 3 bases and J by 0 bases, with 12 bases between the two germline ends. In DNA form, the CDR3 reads TGTGCCAGCTCACCTGGCAGACAAAACTCCTACGAGCAGTACTTC. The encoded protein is CASSPGRQNSYEQYF.

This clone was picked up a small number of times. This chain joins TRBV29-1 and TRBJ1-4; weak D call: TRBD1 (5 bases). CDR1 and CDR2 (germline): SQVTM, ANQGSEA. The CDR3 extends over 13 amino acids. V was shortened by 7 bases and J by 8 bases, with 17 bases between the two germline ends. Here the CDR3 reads CSAVVGVKEKLFF. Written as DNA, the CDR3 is TGCAGCGCCGTGGTGGGGGTTAAAGAAAAACTGTTTTTT.

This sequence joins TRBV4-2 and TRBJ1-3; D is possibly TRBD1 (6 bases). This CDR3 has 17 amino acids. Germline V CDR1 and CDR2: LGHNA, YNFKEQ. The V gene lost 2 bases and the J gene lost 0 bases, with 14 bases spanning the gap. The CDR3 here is CASSQTGTSSSGNTIYF. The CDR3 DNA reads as TGTGCCAGCAGCCAAACCGGGACATCTAGCTCTGGAAACACCATATATTTT.

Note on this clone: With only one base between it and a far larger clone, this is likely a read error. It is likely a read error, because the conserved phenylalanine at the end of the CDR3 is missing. DNA for the CDR3: TGTGCCTGGAGTGTAAGGGGACAGCCCCAGCATCTT. Translation gives CAWSVRGQPQHL. The chain recombines TRBV30 with TRBJ1-5; D is perhaps TRBD1 (5 bases). CDR1 GTSNPN and CDR2 SVGIG come from the germline V gene (reference sequence). The CDR3 contains 12 residues. The ends were cut back, 0 bases at V and 7 bases at J, with 7 bases in the middle.

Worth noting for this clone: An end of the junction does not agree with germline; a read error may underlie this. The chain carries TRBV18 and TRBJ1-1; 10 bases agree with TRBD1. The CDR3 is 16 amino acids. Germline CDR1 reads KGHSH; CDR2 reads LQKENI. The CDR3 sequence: CASSPLGTGVGTEASF. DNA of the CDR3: TGTGCCAGCTCACCACTGGGGACAGGGGTTGGCACTGAAGCTTCCTTT.

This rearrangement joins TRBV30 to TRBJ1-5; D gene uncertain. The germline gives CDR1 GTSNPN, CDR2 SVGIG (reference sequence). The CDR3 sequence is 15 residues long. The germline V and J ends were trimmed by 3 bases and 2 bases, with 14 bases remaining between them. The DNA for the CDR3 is TGTGCCTGGAGCCCCCCGGGTTGGGGCAATCAGCCCCAGCATTTT. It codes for CAWSPPGWGNQPQHF.

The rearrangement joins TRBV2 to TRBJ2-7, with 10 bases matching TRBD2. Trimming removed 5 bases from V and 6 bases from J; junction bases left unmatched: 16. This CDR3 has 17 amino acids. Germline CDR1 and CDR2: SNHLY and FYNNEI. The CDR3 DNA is TGTGCCAGCAGTTTCACCCCGTTAGCGGGAGGATTCCCCGAGCAGTACTTC. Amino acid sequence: CASSFTPLAGGFPEQYF.

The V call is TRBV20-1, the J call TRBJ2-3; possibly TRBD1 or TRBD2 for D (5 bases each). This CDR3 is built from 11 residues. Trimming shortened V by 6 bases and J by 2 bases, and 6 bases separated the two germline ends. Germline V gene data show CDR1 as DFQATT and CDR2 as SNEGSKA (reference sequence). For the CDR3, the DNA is TGCAGTGCGGGACCCACAGATACGCAGTATTTT. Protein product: CSAGPTDTQYF.

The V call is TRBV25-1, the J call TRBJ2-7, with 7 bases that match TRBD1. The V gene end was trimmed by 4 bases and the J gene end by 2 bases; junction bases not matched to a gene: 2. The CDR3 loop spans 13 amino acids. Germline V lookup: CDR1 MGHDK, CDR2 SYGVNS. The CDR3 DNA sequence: TGTGCCAGCAGTGCCGGGACAGCCTACGAGCAGTACTTC. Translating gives CASSAGTAYEQYF.

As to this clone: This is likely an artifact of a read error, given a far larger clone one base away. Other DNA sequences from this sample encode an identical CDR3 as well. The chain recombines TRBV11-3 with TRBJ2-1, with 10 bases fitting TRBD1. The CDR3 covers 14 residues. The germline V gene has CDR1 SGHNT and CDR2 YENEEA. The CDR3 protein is CASSLRTGGNEQFF. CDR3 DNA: TGTGCTAGCAGCTTGCGGACAGGGGGCAATGAGCAGTTCTTC.

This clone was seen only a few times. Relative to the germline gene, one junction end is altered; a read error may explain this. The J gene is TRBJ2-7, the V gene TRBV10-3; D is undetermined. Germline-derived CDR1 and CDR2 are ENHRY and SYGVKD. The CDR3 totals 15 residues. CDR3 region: CASSERATSSYEQYF. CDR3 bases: TGTGCCAGCAGTGAAAGAGCGACAAGCTCCTACGAGCAGTACTTC.

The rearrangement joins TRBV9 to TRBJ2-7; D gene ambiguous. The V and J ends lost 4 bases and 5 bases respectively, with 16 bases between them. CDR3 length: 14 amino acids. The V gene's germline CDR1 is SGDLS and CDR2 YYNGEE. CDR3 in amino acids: CASSPSGGRNEQYF. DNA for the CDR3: TGTGCCAGCAGCCCCTCTGGCGGACGGAACGAGCAGTACTTC. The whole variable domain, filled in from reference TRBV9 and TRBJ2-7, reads DSGVTQTPKHLITATGQRVTLRCSPRSGDLSVYWYQQSLDQGLQFLIQYYNGEERAKGNILERFSAQQFPDLHSELNLSSLELGDSALYFCASSPSGGRNEQYFGPGTRLTVT.

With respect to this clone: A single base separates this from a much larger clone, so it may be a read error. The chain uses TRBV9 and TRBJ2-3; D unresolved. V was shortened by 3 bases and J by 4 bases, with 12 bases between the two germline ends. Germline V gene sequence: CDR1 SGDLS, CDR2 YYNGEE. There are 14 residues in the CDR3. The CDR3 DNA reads TGTGCCAGCAGCGCAGACTCTTTTGCAGATACGCAGTATTTT. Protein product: CASSADSFADTQYF.

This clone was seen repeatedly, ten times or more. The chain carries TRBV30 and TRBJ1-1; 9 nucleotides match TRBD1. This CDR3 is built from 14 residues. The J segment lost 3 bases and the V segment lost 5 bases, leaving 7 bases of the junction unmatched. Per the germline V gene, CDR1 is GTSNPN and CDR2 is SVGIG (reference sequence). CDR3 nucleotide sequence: TGTGCCTGGGGGATACAGGGGGCTCACACTGAAGCTTTCTTT. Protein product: CAWGIQGAHTEAFF.

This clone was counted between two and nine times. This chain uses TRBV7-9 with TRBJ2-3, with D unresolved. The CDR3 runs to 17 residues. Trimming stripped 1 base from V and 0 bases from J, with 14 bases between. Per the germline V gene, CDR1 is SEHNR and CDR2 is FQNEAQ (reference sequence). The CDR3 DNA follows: TGTGCCAGCAGCTTAGGTCTGGGCAGTTCTAGCACAGATACGCAGTATTTT. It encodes CASSLGLGSSSTDTQYF.

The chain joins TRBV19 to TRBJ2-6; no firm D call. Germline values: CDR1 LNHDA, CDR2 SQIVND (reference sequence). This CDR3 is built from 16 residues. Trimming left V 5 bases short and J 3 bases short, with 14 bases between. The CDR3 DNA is TGTGCCAGTAGTTTAGGGTTCAGAGGTGGGGCCAACGTCCTGACTTTC. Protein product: CASSLGFRGGANVLTF.